A selection of T cell receptor beta chains follows, all from one sample in a study of cytomegalovirus exposure and HLA in healthy donors. Some clones are missing from TCRdb's copy, which holds only in-frame ones; the method was immunoSEQ multiplex PCR. The table lists roughly 250,000 clones, approximately 86% of them singletons. Material for sequencing was PBMCs. These receptors were obtained from a woman aged 25 to 39 in good health and CMV-seropositive. CDR3s include the opening cysteine and the closing phenylalanine or tryptophan. The D gene is left open where the match is weak. Part of the rows lack a size; the others show once, few, many or a class for expanded clones.

cdr3_aa	cdr3_nt	clone_size	j_call	d_call	v_call
CASSLGQGWEQYF	TGTGCCAGCAGCTTGGGCCAGGGATGGGAGCAGTACTTC	NA	TRBJ2-7	NA	TRBV5-4
CASSDPGQGAYEQYF	TGTGCCAGCAGCGATCCGGGACAGGGGGCCTACGAGCAGTACTTC	NA	TRBJ2-7	TRBD1	TRBV7-6
CASTGGSSALYEQYF	TGTGCCAGCACCGGGGGTTCTAGCGCCCTCTACGAGCAGTACTTC	NA	TRBJ2-7	NA	TRBV2
CASSEDNRVGEQFF	TGTGCCAGCAGTGAAGATAACAGGGTCGGTGAGCAGTTCTTC	NA	TRBJ2-1	NA	TRBV6-1
CASSLGRGQVGYNEQFF	TGTGCCAGCAGCTTGGGACGAGGACAGGTAGGCTACAATGAGCAGTTCTTC	NA	TRBJ2-1	TRBD1	TRBV7-2
CASSYRETQYF	TGTGCCAGCAGTTACCGGGAGACCCAGTACTTC	NA	TRBJ2-5	NA	TRBV6-6
CASIKPSGTALSGELFF	TGTGCCAGCATCAAGCCGTCCGGGACAGCTTTGTCCGGGGAGCTGTTTTTT	NA	TRBJ2-2	TRBD1	TRBV27
CASSLVDEQFF	TGCGCCAGCAGCTTGGTAGATGAGCAGTTCTTC	NA	TRBJ2-1	NA	TRBV5-1
CASSQDRSSYEQYF	TGCGCCAGCAGCCAAGACCGGAGCTCCTACGAGCAGTACTTC	NA	TRBJ2-7	NA	TRBV4-1
CASSLVNTGGAGSGELFF	TGCGCCAGCAGCTTGGTTAACACAGGGGGCGCAGGATCCGGGGAGCTGTTTTTT	NA	TRBJ2-2	TRBD1	TRBV5-1
CASSDILGAGTQYF	TGTGCCAGCAGTGATATCTTGGGCGCGGGGACCCAGTACTTC	NA	TRBJ2-5	NA	TRBV2
CASSRDIYQPQHF	TGCGCCAGCAGCCGGGACATTTATCAGCCCCAGCATTTT	NA	TRBJ1-5	NA	TRBV5-1
CASSLSGVGTGELFF	TGCGCCAGCAGCTTGAGCGGGGTTGGGACCGGGGAGCTGTTTTTT	NA	TRBJ2-2	TRBD2	TRBV5-1
CASSWSGGGQETQYF	TGTGCCAGCAGCTGGAGTGGGGGGGGGCAAGAGACCCAGTACTTC	NA	TRBJ2-5	TRBD2	TRBV7-7
CASSTTSGSNEQYF	TGTGCCAGCAGCACGACTAGCGGGAGTAACGAGCAGTACTTC	NA	TRBJ2-7	TRBD2	TRBV7-2
CASSVSGQGAGEQYF	TGTGCCAGCAGCGTTTCGGGACAGGGGGCGGGCGAGCAGTACTTC	NA	TRBJ2-7	TRBD1	TRBV9
CASSLGQTTNTGELFF	TGTGCCAGCAGTCTGGGACAGACGACGAACACCGGGGAGCTGTTTTTT	NA	TRBJ2-2	TRBD1	TRBV6-6
CASSSTDGVWAEAFF	TGTGCCAGCAGTTCCACTGACGGGGTTTGGGCTGAAGCTTTCTTT	NA	TRBJ1-1	NA	TRBV27
CASSPGLGEETQYF	TGCGCCAGCAGCCCGGGACTAGGAGAAGAGACCCAGTACTTC	NA	TRBJ2-5	TRBD2	TRBV5-1
CASSLGRVLSTDTQYF	TGTGCCAGCAGCTTAGGGCGGGTCCTGAGCACAGATACGCAGTATTTT	NA	TRBJ2-3	NA	TRBV7-9
CAISDAAAVRETQYF	TGTGCCATCAGTGATGCCGCGGCGGTTAGGGAGACCCAGTACTTC	NA	TRBJ2-5	NA	TRBV10-3
CASSSTGTGPYGYTF	TGTGCCAGCAGCTCTACCGGGACAGGGCCCTATGGCTACACCTTC	NA	TRBJ1-2	TRBD1	TRBV5-6
CASSSYSGTGGGANYGYTF	TGTGCCAGCAGTTCCTACTCGGGGACAGGGGGCGGGGCTAACTATGGCTACACCTTC	NA	TRBJ1-2	TRBD1	TRBV27
CASSDEVVGYTF	TGTGCCAGCAGTGACGAGGTGGTTGGCTACACCTTC	NA	TRBJ1-2	NA	TRBV14
CASSIDRGVGQPQHF	TGTGCCAGTAGTATCGACAGGGGAGTCGGTCAGCCCCAGCATTTT	few	TRBJ1-5	TRBD1	TRBV19
CASSLSGGLGQPQHF	TGTGCCAGCAGCCTGTCGGGGGGGCTCGGGCAGCCCCAGCATTTT	once	TRBJ1-5	NA	TRBV28
CASSPRLTSGLSYEQYF	TGTGCCAGCAGTCCCCGACTCACTAGCGGCCTATCCTACGAGCAGTACTTC	NA	TRBJ2-7	TRBD2	TRBV27
CASKQGANEQYF	TGTGCCAGCAAACAGGGTGCTAACGAGCAGTACTTC	NA	TRBJ2-7	NA	TRBV2
CASSSSGGRELFF	TGCGCCAGCAGCTCTTCAGGGGGCCGGGAGCTGTTTTTT	NA	TRBJ2-2	TRBD1	TRBV5-1
CASSRTGGPTGELFF	TGTGCCAGCAGTCGTACAGGGGGCCCCACCGGGGAGCTGTTTTTT	NA	TRBJ2-2	TRBD1	TRBV6-5
CASFNRSQETQYF	TGTGCCAGCTTTAACAGGAGTCAAGAGACCCAGTACTTC	NA	TRBJ2-5	NA	TRBV18
CAIRASGGALYEQYF	TGTGCCATCAGGGCTAGCGGGGGGGCACTCTACGAGCAGTACTTC	few	TRBJ2-7	TRBD2	TRBV10-3
CASSLFRGASSYEQYF	TGTGCCAGCAGTTTATTTCGGGGGGCAAGCTCCTACGAGCAGTACTTC	NA	TRBJ2-7	NA	TRBV28
CAIRTGDNLQTRDEQFF	TGTGCCATCAGAACAGGGGACAATTTACAAACGCGCGATGAGCAGTTCTTC	NA	TRBJ2-1	TRBD1	TRBV10-3
CASSLGPSGFDEQYF	TGTGCCAGCAGCTTAGGCCCCAGCGGATTCGACGAGCAGTACTTC	NA	TRBJ2-7	NA	TRBV11-2
CASSPRASYEQYF	TGTGCCAGCAGCCCGCGGGCCTCCTACGAGCAGTACTTC	NA	TRBJ2-7	NA	TRBV7-9
CASSTGVTGSVSGNTIYF	TGTGCCAGCAGTACAGGCGTCACAGGGTCGGTCTCTGGAAACACCATATATTTT	NA	TRBJ1-3	NA	TRBV28
CASSLPAEAFF	TGTGCCAGCAGCTTGCCGGCTGAAGCTTTCTTT	once	TRBJ1-1	NA	TRBV7-9
CASSNLTAGGSNEQFF	TGTGCCAGTAGTAACCTAACAGCGGGAGGGTCCAATGAGCAGTTCTTC	NA	TRBJ2-1	TRBD2	TRBV19
CASSETASRGNQPQHF	TGTGCCAGCAGTGAAACGGCGTCCCGGGGCAATCAGCCCCAGCATTTT	NA	TRBJ1-5	NA	TRBV2
CAWSAVTGGNQPQHF	TGTGCCTGGAGTGCCGTGACAGGGGGCAATCAGCCCCAGCATTTT	NA	TRBJ1-5	TRBD1	TRBV30
CASSSRELATNEKLFF	TGTGCCAGTAGTTCCCGGGAACTAGCAACTAATGAAAAACTGTTTTTT	many	TRBJ1-4	NA	TRBV19
CASRRTGGAYEQYF	TGTGCCAGCAGACGGACGGGGGGGGCCTACGAGCAGTACTTC	once	TRBJ2-7	TRBD2	TRBV27
CASSLVGGKSDTQYF	TGTGCCAGCAGCTTAGTCGGCGGGAAGTCAGATACGCAGTATTTT	NA	TRBJ2-3	NA	TRBV7-8
CASSLGQVYEQFF	TGTGCCAGCAGCCTTGGACAAGTCTATGAGCAGTTCTTC	few	TRBJ2-1	NA	TRBV9
CASSLGSSGTAGELFF	TGTGCCAGCAGCTTGGGGAGTAGCGGGACGGCCGGGGAGCTGTTTTTT	NA	TRBJ2-2	TRBD2	TRBV5-6
CASTHRGGSIAEQYF	TGTGCCAGCACCCACCGAGGCGGGAGTATTGCCGAGCAGTACTTC	NA	TRBJ2-7	TRBD2	TRBV5-4
CASSVDVREGSYEQYF	TGTGCCAGCAGCGTAGATGTTCGGGAGGGCTCCTACGAGCAGTACTTC	NA	TRBJ2-7	TRBD2	TRBV9
CASSFIDLAGQETQYF	TGTGCCAGCAGCTTTATCGACCTAGCGGGCCAAGAGACCCAGTACTTC	many	TRBJ2-5	TRBD2	TRBV5-8
CASSLRREAIYEQYF	TGTGCCAGCAGCTTGAGGCGGGAGGCCATCTACGAGCAGTACTTC	few	TRBJ2-7	TRBD2	TRBV5-8
CAWSRGQAYEQYF	TGTGCCTGGAGTCGGGGACAGGCCTACGAGCAGTACTTC	NA	TRBJ2-7	TRBD1	TRBV30
CASSRWPYQGARTDTQYF	TGTGCCAGCAGCCGTTGGCCTTATCAGGGGGCGCGGACAGATACGCAGTATTTT	NA	TRBJ2-3	TRBD1	TRBV14
CASSQDPDRASGPQHF	TGTGCCAGCAGCCAAGACCCGGACAGGGCCTCAGGACCCCAGCATTTT	NA	TRBJ1-5	TRBD1	TRBV4-2
CAWSARRQGALSYEQYF	TGTGCCTGGAGTGCCCGACGGCAGGGGGCTCTCTCCTACGAGCAGTACTTC	once	TRBJ2-7	TRBD1	TRBV30
CASSILGASGYTF	TGTGCCAGTAGTATTCTAGGGGCATCTGGCTACACCTTC	NA	TRBJ1-2	NA	TRBV19
CASRGQGANTGELFF	TGCGCCAGCAGGGGACAGGGGGCGAACACCGGGGAGCTGTTTTTT	NA	TRBJ2-2	TRBD1	TRBV5-1
CASTTTGSGGEQYF	TGTGCCAGTACCACGACAGGGTCCGGGGGCGAGCAGTACTTC	NA	TRBJ2-7	NA	TRBV19
CASSPQVSAETQYF	TGTGCCAGTAGTCCTCAGGTTTCTGCGGAGACCCAGTACTTC	NA	TRBJ2-5	NA	TRBV19